This entry is about one T cell receptor (beta chain). The antigen is not known. The data belong to a study of CD8 T cells in ankylosing spondylitis. The V segment lost 6 bases and the J segment 4 bases; nucleotides outside the gene matches: 10. CDR1 and CDR2 from the germline V gene are SGHRS and YFSETQ. The CDR3 is 16 residues long. Study findings and constraints: Some motif variants were previously reported in reactive arthritis synovial fluid and blood. In ankylosing spondylitis patients, matched synovial fluid reportedly showed significant enrichment of disease-linked clones. A TCR beta motif of roughly eight highly homologous variants appeared characteristic of ankylosing spondylitis blood.

Making the TCR beta libraries involved quantitative 5'-RACE with molecular barcodes. TCRdb independently ran MiXCR on the 5' RACE reads; one entry per CDR3 protein. The table shows a few hundred thousand distinct CDR3 sequences, with 7% to 9% occurring only once. The V and J genes are TRBV5-1 and TRBJ2-3, with 11 bases aligning to TRBD2. The sequence came from a male donor with ankylosing spondylitis. The sample comprised blood, either unsorted or a sorted T cell fraction (not recorded which). The CDR3 loop is CASTEADSGRADTQYF. Written as DNA, the CDR3 is TGCGCCAGCACCGAGGCGGATAGCGGGAGGGCAGATACGCAGTATTTT.